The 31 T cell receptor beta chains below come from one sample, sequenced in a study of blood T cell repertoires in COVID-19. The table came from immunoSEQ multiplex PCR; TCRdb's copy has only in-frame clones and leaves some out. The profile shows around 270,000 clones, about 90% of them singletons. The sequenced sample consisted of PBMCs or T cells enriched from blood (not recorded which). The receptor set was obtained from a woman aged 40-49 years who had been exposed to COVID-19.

In DNA, the CDR3 is TGCAGCGTTGGGAATAGCGCTAACACCGGGGAGCTGTTTTTT. It encodes CSVGNSANTGELFF. The gene calls are TRBV29-1 and TRBJ2-2; D possibly corresponds to TRBD2 (5 bases). The CDR3 totals 14 residues. Germline CDR1 and CDR2: SQVTM and ANQGSEA. The V and J ends lost 4 bases and 2 bases respectively, with 11 bases between them.

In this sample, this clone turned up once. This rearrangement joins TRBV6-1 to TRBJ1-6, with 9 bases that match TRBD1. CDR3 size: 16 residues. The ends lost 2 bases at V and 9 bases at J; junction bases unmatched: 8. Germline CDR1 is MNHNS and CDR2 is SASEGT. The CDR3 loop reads CASSEWTGEGISPLHF. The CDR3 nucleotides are TGTGCCAGCAGTGAATGGACAGGGGAAGGGATTTCACCCCTCCACTTT.

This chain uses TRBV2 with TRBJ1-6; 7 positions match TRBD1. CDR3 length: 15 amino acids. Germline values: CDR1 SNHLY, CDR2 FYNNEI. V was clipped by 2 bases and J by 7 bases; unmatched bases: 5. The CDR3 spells CASSERGLVNSPLHF. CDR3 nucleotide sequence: TGTGCCAGCAGTGAAAGGGGGCTGGTAAATTCACCCCTCCACTTT. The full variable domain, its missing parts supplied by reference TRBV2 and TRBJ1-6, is EPEVTQTPSHQVTQMGQEVILRCVPISNHLYFYWYRQILGQKVEFLVSFYNNEISEKSEIFDDQFSVERPDGSNFTLKIRSTKLEDSAMYFCASSERGLVNSPLHFGNGTRLTVT.

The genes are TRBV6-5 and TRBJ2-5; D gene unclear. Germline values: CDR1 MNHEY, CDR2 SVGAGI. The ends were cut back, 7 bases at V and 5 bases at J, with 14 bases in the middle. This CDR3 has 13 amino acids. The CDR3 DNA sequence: TGTGCCAGCACCTACTTGGGCACGGAGACCCAGTACTTC. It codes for CASTYLGTETQYF.

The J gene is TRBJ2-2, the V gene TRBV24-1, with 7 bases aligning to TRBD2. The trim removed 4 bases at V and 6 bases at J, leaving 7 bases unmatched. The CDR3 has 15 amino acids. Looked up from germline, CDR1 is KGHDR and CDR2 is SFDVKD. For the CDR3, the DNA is TGTGCCACCAGTGACGGGGGGAGGGACGCCGGGGAGCTGTTTTTT. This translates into CATSDGGRDAGELFF.

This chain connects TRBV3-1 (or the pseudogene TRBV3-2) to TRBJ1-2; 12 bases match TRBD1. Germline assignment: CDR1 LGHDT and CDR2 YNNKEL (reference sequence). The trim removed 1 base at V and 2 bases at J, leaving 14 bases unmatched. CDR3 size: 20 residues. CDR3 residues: CASSQAGEVGQGAPNYGYTF. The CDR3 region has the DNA TGTGCCAGCAGCCAAGCGGGGGAGGTGGGACAGGGGGCGCCGAACTATGGCTACACCTTC.

The CDR3 nucleotides are TGTGCCAGTAGTAGGGACATGGCAGACAATGAGCAGTTCTTC. Translation: CASSRDMADNEQFF. This rearrangement joins TRBV19 to TRBJ2-1; possibly TRBD1 for D (6 bases). Germline CDR1 is LNHDA and CDR2 is SQIVND (reference sequence). The CDR3 runs 14 residues. Trimming removed 4 bases from V and 5 bases from J, with 12 bases in between.

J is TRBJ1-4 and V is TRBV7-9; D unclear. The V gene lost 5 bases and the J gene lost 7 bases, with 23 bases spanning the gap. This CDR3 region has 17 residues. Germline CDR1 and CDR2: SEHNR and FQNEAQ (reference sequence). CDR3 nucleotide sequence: TGTGCCAGCAGCCTACACGCCTTAAGGGAGGGAGCTGAAAAACTGTTTTTT. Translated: CASSLHALREGAEKLFF.

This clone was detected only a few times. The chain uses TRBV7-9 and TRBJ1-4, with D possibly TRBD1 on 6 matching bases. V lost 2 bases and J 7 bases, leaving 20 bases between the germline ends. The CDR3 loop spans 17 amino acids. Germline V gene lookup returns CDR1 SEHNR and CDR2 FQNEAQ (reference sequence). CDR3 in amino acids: CASSLSGHRVSGEKLFF. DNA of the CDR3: TGTGCCAGCAGCTTATCCGGTCACAGGGTAAGCGGTGAAAAACTGTTTTTT.

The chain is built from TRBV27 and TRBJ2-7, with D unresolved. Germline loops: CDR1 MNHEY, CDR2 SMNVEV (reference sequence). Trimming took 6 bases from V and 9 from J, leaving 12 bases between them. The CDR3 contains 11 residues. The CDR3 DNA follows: TGTGCCAGCAGACGTCTTAGTCGGCAGTACTTC. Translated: CASRRLSRQYF.

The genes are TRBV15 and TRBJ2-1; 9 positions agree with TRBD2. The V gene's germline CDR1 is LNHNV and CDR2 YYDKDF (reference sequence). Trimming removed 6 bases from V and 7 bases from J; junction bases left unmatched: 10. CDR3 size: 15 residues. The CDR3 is CATRVRGGEGNEQFF. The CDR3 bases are TGTGCCACCAGGGTCCGCGGGGGGGAAGGAAATGAGCAGTTCTTC.

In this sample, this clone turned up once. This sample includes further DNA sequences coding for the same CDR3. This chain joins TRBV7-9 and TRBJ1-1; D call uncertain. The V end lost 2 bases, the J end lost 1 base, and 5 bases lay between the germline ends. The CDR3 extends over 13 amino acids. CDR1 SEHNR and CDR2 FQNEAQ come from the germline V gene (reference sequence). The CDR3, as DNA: TGTGCCAGCAGCTTAACCGGGAACACTGAAGCTTTCTTT. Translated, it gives CASSLTGNTEAFF.

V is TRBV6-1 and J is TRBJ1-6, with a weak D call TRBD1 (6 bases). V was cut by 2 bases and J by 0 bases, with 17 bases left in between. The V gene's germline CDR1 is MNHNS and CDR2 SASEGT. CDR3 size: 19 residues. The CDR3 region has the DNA TGTGCCAGCAGTGAACGGCAGGGGCGCTTTGCCTCCTATAATTCACCCCTCCACTTT. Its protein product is CASSERQGRFASYNSPLHF.

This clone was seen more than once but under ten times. The CDR3 loop is CAISGTGTSNQPQHF. The CDR3 bases are TGTGCCATCAGTGGGACAGGGACTAGCAATCAGCCCCAGCATTTT. This sequence joins TRBV10-3 and TRBJ1-5; 8 positions match TRBD1. This CDR3 is 15 amino acids long. V lost 4 bases, J lost 0 bases, and 2 bases stayed unmatched. Germline V gives CDR1 ENHRY, CDR2 SYGVKD.

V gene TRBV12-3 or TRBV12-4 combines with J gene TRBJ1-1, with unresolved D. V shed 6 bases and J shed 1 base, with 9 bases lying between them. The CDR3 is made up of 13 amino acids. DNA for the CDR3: TGTGCCAGCAGCCCTTACAAGAACACTGAAGCTTTCTTT. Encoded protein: CASSPYKNTEAFF.

The CDR3 is CSASFSSYNEQFF. In DNA form, the CDR3 reads TGCAGTGCTAGTTTTAGCTCCTACAATGAGCAGTTCTTC. V gene TRBV20-1 combines with J gene TRBJ2-1; D is ambiguous. The CDR3 spans 13 residues. Germline V gene sequence: CDR1 DFQATT, CDR2 SNEGSKA (reference sequence). V lost 3 bases, J lost 0 bases, and 6 bases lay in between.

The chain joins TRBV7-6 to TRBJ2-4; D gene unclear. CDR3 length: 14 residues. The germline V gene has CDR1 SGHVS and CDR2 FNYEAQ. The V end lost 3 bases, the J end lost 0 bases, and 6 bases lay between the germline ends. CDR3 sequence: CASSFAVAKNIQYF. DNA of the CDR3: TGTGCCAGCAGCTTCGCAGTAGCCAAAAACATTCAGTACTTC.

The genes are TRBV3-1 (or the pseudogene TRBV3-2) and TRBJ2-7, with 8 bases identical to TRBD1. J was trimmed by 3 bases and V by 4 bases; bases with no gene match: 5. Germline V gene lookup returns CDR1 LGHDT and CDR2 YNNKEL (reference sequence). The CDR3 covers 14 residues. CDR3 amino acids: CASSLLGQDYEQYF. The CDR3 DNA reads TGTGCCAGCAGCCTCCTGGGACAGGACTACGAGCAGTACTTC.

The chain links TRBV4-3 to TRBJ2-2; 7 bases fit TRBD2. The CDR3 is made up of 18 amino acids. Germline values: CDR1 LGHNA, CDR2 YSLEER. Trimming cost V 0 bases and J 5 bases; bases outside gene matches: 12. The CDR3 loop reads CASSQESSGTKATGELFF. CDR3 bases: TGCGCCAGCAGCCAAGAGTCCAGCGGGACGAAAGCGACCGGGGAGCTGTTTTTT.

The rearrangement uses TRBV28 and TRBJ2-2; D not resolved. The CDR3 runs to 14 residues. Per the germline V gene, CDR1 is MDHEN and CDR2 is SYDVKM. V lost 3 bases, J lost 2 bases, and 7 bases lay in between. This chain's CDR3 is CASSLVRNTGELFF. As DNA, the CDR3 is TGTGCCAGCAGTTTGGTCAGAAACACCGGGGAGCTGTTTTTT.

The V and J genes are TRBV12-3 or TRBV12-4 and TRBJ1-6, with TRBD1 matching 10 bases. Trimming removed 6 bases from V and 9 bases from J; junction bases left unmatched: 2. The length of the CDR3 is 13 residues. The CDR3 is CASRTGGSSPLHF. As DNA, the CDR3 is TGTGCCAGCAGGACAGGGGGCAGTTCACCCCTCCACTTT.

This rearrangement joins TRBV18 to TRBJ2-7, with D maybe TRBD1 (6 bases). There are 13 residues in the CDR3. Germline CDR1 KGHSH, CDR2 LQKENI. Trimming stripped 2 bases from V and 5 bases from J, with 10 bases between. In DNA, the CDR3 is TGTGCCAGCTCACCAGGGACACGGGACGAGCAGTACGTC. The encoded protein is CASSPGTRDEQYV.

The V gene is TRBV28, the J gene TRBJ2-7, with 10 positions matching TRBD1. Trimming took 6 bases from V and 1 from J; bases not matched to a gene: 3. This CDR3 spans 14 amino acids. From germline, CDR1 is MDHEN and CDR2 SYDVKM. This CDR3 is CASRSGQGSYEQYF. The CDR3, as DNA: TGTGCCAGCAGATCGGGACAGGGGTCCTACGAGCAGTACTTC.

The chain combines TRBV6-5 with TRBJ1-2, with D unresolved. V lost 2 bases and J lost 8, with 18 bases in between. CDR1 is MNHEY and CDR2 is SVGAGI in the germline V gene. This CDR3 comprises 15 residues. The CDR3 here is CASSYRLSGLRGYTF. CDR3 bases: TGTGCCAGCAGTTACCGGCTGAGTGGGCTGAGAGGCTACACCTTC.

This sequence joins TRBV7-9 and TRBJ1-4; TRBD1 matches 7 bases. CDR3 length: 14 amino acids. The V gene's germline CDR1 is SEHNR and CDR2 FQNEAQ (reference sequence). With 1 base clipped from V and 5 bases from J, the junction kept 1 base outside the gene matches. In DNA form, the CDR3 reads TGTGCCAGCAGCTTAGGACAGGGAAATGAAAAACTGTTTTTT. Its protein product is CASSLGQGNEKLFF.

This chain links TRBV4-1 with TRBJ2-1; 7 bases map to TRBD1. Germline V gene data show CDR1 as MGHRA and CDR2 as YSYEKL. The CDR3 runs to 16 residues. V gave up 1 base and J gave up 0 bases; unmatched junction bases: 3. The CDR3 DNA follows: TGCGCCAGCAGCCAAGGTTCAGGGGGCTCCTACAATGAGCAGTTCTTC. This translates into CASSQGSGGSYNEQFF.

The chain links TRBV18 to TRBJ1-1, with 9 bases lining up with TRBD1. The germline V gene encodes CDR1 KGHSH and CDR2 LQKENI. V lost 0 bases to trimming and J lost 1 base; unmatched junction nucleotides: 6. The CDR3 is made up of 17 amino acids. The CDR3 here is CASSPPYRGRRNTEAFF. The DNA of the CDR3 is TGTGCCAGCTCACCACCTTACAGGGGGCGGAGGAACACTGAAGCTTTCTTT.

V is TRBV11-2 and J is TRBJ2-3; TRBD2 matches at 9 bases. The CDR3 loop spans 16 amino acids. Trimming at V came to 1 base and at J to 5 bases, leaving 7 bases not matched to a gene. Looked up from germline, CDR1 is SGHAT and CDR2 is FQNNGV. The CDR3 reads CASSLVGGRAKDTQYF. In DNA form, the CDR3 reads TGTGCCAGCAGCTTAGTTGGCGGGAGGGCCAAAGATACGCAGTATTTT.

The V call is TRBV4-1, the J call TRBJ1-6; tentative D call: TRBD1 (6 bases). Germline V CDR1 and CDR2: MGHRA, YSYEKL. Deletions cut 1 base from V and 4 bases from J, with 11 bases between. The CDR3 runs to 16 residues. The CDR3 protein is CASSQGLDRYNSPLHF. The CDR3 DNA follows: TGCGCCAGCAGCCAAGGTCTGGACAGATATAATTCACCCCTCCACTTT.

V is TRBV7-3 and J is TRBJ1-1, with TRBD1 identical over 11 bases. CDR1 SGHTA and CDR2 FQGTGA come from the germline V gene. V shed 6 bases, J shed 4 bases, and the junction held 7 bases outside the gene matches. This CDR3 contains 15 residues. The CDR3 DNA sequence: TGTGCCAGCAGTCCGGGGGACAGGGGGAGCACTGAAGCTTTCTTT. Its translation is CASSPGDRGSTEAFF.

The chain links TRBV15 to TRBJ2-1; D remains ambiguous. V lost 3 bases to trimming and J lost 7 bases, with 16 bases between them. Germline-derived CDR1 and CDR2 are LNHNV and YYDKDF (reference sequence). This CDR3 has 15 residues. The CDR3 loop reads CATSSRPQTPNEQFF. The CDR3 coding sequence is TGTGCCACCAGCAGTCGTCCCCAAACTCCGAATGAGCAGTTCTTC.